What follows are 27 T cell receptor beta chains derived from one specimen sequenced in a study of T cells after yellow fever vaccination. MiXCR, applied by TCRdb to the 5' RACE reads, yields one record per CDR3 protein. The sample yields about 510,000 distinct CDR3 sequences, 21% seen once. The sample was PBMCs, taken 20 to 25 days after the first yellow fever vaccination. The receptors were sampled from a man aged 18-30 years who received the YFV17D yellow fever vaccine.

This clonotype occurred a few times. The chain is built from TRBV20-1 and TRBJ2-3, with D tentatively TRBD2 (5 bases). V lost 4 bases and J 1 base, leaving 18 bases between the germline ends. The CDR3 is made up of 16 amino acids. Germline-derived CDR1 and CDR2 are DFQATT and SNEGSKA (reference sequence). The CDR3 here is CSAKILYRAGTDTQYF. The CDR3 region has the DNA TGCAGTGCTAAAATACTTTATAGAGCGGGCACAGATACGCAGTATTTT.

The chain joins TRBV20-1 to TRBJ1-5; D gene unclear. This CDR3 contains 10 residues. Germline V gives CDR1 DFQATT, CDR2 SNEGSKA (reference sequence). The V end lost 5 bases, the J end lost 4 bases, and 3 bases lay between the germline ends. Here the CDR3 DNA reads TGCAGTGCTCAGAATCAGCCCCAGCATTTT. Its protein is CSAQNQPQHF.

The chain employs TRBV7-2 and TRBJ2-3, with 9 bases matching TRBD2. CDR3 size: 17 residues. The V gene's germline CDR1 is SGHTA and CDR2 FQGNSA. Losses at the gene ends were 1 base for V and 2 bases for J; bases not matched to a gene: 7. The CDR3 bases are TGTGCCAGCAGCTTAGTCGTGGCGGGGGGGCACACAGATACGCAGTATTTT. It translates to CASSLVVAGGHTDTQYF.

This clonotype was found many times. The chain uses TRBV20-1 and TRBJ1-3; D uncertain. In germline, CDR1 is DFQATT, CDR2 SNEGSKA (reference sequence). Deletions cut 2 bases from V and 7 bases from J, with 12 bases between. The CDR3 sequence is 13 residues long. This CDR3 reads CSARKSEENTIYF. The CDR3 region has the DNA TGCAGTGCTAGAAAGTCAGAGGAGAACACCATATATTTT.

CDR3 in amino acids: CASSPLAKNIQYF. The CDR3 region has the DNA TGTGCCAGCAGCCCATTAGCCAAAAACATTCAGTACTTC. The gene calls are TRBV11-2 and TRBJ2-4; D is unresolved. Germline V gene sequence: CDR1 SGHAT, CDR2 FQNNGV. CDR3 size: 13 residues. The germline V and J ends were trimmed by 5 bases and 0 bases, with 5 bases remaining between them.

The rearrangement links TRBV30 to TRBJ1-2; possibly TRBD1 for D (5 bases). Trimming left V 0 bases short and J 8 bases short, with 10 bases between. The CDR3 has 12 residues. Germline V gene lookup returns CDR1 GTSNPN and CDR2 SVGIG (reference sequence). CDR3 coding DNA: TGTGCCTGGAGTGTAATCCCAGGGGGCTACACCTTC. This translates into CAWSVIPGGYTF.

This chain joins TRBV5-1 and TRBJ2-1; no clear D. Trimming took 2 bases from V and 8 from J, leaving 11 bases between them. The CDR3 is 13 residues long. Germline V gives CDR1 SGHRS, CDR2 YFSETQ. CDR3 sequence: CASSFAQRHEQFF. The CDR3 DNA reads TGCGCCAGCAGCTTTGCGCAGCGCCATGAGCAGTTCTTC.

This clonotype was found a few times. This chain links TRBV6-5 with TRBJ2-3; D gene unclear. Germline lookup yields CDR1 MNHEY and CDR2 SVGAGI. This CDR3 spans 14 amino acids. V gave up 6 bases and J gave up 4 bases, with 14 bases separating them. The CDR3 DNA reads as TGTGCCAGCAGCCGCGCGTGGGGTGCAGATACGCAGTATTTT. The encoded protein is CASSRAWGADTQYF.

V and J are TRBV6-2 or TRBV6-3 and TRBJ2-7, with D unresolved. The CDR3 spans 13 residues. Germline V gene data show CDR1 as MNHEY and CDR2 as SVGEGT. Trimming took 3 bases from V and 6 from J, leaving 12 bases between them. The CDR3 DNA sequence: TGTGCCAGCAGTTATATTAGAAGTAGCGAGCAGTACTTC. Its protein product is CASSYIRSSEQYF.

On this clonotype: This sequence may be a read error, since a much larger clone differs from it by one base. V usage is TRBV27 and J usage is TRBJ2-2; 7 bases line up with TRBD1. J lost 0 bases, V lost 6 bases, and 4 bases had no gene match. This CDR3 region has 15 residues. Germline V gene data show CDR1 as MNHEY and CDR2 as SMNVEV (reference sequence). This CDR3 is CASRLGGANTGELFF. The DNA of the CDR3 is TGTGCCAGCAGATTAGGGGGCGCGAACACCGGGGAGCTGTTTTTT.

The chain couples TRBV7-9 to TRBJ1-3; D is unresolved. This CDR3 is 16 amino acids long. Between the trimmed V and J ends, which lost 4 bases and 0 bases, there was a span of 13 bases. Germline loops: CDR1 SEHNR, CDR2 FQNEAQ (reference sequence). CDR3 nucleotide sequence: TGTGCCAGCAGCTCCCTTCGGATGAGCTCTGGAAACACCATATATTTT. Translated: CASSSLRMSSGNTIYF.

CDR3 bases: TGCAGTGCTAGTGGACAGAACTATGGCTACACCTTC. Protein sequence: CSASGQNYGYTF. The chain links TRBV20-1 to TRBJ1-2; a weak D match, TRBD1 (6 bases). The germline V gene has CDR1 DFQATT and CDR2 SNEGSKA (reference sequence). This CDR3 spans 12 amino acids. Trimming took off 3 bases at V and 2 bases at J, with 7 bases between the two ends.

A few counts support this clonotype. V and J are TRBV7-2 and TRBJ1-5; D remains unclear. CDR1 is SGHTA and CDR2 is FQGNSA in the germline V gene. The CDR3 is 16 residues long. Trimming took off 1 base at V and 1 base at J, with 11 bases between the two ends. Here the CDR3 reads CASSLGPRGSNQPQHF. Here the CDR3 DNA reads TGTGCCAGCAGCTTAGGACCCCGAGGCAGCAATCAGCCCCAGCATTTT.

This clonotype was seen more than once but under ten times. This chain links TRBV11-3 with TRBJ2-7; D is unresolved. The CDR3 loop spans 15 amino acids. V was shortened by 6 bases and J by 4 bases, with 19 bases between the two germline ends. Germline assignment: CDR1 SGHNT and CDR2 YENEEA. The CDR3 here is CASRVGLGREYEQYV. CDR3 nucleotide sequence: TGTGCCAGCAGGGTGGGTCTGGGCAGAGAATACGAGCAGTACGTC.

The CDR3 loop is CASSLGGAASYNEQFF. CDR3 nucleotides: TGCGCCAGCTCCCTTGGGGGGGCCGCCTCCTACAATGAGCAGTTCTTC. The chain joins TRBV4-1 to TRBJ2-1; maybe TRBD2 (7 bases). The V end lost 8 bases, the J end lost 0 bases, and 17 bases lay between the germline ends. This CDR3 has 16 residues. Germline values: CDR1 MGHRA, CDR2 YSYEKL.

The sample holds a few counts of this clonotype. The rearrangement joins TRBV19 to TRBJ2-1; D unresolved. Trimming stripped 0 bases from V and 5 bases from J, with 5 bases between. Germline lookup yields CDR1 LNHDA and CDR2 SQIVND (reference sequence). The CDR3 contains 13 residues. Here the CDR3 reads CASSIDQDNEQFF. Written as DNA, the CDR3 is TGTGCCAGTAGTATAGATCAGGACAATGAGCAGTTCTTC.

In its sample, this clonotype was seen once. The CDR3, as DNA: TGTGCCAGCAGCCAAGATCATTTTGGGGTGGTGGAGACCCAGTACTTC. Translated: CASSQDHFGVVETQYF. The chain joins TRBV4-2 to TRBJ2-5; D remains ambiguous. The CDR3 is made up of 16 amino acids. CDR1 is LGHNA, CDR2 YNFKEQ, per germline. V was pared by 0 bases and J by 5 bases, with 16 bases between.

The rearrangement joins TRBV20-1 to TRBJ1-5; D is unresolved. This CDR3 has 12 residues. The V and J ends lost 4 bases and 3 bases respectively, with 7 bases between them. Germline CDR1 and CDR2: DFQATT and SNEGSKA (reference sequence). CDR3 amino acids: CSAKQPNQPQHF. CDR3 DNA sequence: TGCAGTGCTAAGCAGCCCAATCAGCCCCAGCATTTT.

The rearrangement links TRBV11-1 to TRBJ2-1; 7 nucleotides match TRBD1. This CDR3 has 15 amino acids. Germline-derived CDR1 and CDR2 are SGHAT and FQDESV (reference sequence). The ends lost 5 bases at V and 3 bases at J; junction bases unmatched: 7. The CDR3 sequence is CASSDRDRDYNEQFF. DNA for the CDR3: TGTGCCAGCAGCGACCGGGACAGAGACTACAATGAGCAGTTCTTC.

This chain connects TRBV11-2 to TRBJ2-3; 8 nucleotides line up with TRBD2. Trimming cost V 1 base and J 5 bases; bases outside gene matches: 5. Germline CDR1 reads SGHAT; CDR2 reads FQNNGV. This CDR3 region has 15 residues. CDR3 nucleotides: TGTGCCAGCAGCTTAGTCGGGGGGGCTTTAGATACGCAGTATTTT. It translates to CASSLVGGALDTQYF.

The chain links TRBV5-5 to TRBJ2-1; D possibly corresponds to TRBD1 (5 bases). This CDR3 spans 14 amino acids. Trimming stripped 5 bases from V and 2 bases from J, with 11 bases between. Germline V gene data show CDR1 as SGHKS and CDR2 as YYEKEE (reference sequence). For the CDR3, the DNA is TGTGCCAGCAGTCCAAGACAGACCTACAATGAGCAGTTCTTC. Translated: CASSPRQTYNEQFF.

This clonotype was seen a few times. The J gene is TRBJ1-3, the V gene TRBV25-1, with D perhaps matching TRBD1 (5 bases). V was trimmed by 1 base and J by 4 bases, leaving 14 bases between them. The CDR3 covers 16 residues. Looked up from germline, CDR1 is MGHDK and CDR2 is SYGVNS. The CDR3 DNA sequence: TGTGCCAGCAGTGAATGGGGCAGGGCCCTCGGAAACACCATATATTTT. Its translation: CASSEWGRALGNTIYF.

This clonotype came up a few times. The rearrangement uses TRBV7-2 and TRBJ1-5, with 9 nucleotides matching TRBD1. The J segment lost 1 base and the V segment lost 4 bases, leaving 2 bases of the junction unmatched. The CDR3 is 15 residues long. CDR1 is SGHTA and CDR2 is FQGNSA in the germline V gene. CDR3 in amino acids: CASSWTGVSNQPQHF. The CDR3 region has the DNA TGTGCCAGCAGCTGGACAGGGGTAAGCAATCAGCCCCAGCATTTT.

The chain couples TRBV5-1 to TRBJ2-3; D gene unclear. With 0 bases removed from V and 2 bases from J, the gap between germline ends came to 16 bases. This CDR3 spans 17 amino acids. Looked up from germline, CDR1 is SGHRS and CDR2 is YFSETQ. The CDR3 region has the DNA TGCGCCAGCAGCTTGGATCGGAACATTGCTACCACAGATACGCAGTATTTT. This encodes CASSLDRNIATTDTQYF.

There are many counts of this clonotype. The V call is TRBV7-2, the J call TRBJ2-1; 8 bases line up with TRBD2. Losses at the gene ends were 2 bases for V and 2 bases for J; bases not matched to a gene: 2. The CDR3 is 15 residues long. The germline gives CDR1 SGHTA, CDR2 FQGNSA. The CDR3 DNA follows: TGTGCCAGCAGCTTAAATAGCGGGGCCTACAATGAGCAGTTCTTC. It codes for CASSLNSGAYNEQFF. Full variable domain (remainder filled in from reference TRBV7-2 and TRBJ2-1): GAGVSQSPSNKVTEKGKDVELRCDPISGHTALYWYRQSLGQGLEFLIYFQGNSAPDKSGLPSDRFSAERTGGSVSTLTIQRTQQEDSAVYLCASSLNSGAYNEQFFGPGTRLTVL.

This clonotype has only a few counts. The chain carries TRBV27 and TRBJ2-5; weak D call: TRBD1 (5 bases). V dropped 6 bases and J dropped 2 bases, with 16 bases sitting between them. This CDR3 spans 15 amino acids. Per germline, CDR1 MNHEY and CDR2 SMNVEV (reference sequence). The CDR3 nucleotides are TGTGCCAGCAGGAACGGTGACAGCCTTCAAGAGACCCAGTACTTC. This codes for CASRNGDSLQETQYF.

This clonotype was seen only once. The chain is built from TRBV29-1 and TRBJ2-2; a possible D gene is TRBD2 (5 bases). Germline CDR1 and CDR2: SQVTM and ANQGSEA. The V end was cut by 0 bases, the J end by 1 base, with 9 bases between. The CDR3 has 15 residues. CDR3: CSVEDSRGNTGELFF. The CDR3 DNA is TGCAGCGTTGAAGACTCCCGGGGGAACACCGGGGAGCTGTTTTTT.